This TCR beta chain was sequenced in a study of blood T cell repertoires in COVID-19. Across the study: The study drew acute and convalescent COVID-19 samples from the United States, Italy and Spain. PBMCs, B-cell-depleted T cells, or T cells provided the cDNA or gDNA that made up the material.

How the authors handled the data: Estimation of nucleated cell counts relied on the amplification of reference gene primers. Measured with immunoSEQ multiplex PCR; TCRdb has only the in-frame clones, and not every one. V, J and clone size are those of that table, while D and trimming were read from the DNA. The sample has some 97,000 clones; around 81% are singletons. Trimming stripped 7 bases from V and 2 bases from J, with 16 bases between. The CDR3 contains 15 residues. From germline, CDR1 is MNHEY and CDR2 SVGAGI. This TCR was sampled from a man in his fifties with active or convalescent COVID-19. The chain couples TRBV6-5 to TRBJ2-3, with D possibly matching TRBD2 (6 bases). Sequenced: peripheral blood. CDR3 sequence: CASMANSGPTDTQYF. Written as DNA, the CDR3 is TGTGCCAGCATGGCTAATAGCGGCCCCACAGATACGCAGTATTTT.